The source of this T cell receptor (beta chain) is a study of blood T cell repertoires in COVID-19. Study information: Acute and convalescent COVID-19 specimens originated in the United States, Italy and Spain. T cells, B-cell-depleted T cells, or PBMCs provided the cDNA or gDNA that served as material.

The junction had 6 bases not matched to a gene; V was cut back by 5 bases and J by 6 bases. Germline V gene data show CDR1 as SNHLY and CDR2 as FYNNEI. CDR3 size: 13 residues. In the original workflow: Estimates of nucleated cell counts were drawn from the amplification of reference gene primers. Generated by immunoSEQ multiplex PCR, the TCRdb table keeps only in-frame clones and is missing some. That table supplies the V and J calls and clone size; D and trimming were determined from the DNA. The sample carries under 200,000 clones, under 90% recorded once. Source material: peripheral blood. The receptor's source is a man aged 55 to 70 with acute or convalescent COVID-19. This sequence joins TRBV2 and TRBJ2-7, with 8 bases aligning to TRBD1. This chain's CDR3 is CASSPGQGGEQYF. DNA of the CDR3: TGTGCCAGCAGTCCCGGACAGGGCGGCGAGCAGTACTTC.